This T cell receptor (beta chain) was documented in a study of cytomegalovirus exposure and HLA in healthy donors. A note on this clone: The antigen is not known.

The PCR employed 60 Vbeta primers together with 13 Jbeta primers. Sequenced by immunoSEQ multiplex PCR; TCRdb stores in-frame clones only, minus some. Counted here are roughly 130,000 clones, about three quarters occurring once; the ten biggest clones make up approximately 0.97%. The study, taken as a whole, reports: Analyses of presence/absence relied on an assumption of roughly uniform sequencing depth across donors. There were reportedly fewer N-insertions in an Asian-associated ancestry cluster than the approximately 670-donor mean, in a later analysis. A later analysis reported that several of the most significant clusters appeared to be linked to common viral pathogens, among them Epstein-Barr virus. The sole available immune exposure information was CMV serostatus.

The CDR3 sequence is 15 residues long. The chain employs TRBV21-1 and TRBJ1-5; the D call of TRBD1 is as the table states it, not checked on the DNA. TRBV21-1 is marked as a pseudogene. Material for sequencing was PBMCs. This receptor was identified in a human donor in good health. CDR3 residues: CASILQGAGNQPQHF. CDR3 in DNA: TGTGCCAGCATCCTACAGGGGGCGGGGAATCAGCCCCAGCATTTT.